One and the same sample provided the 32 T cell receptor beta chains below, sequenced in a study of blood T cell repertoires in COVID-19. The data were produced by immunoSEQ multiplex PCR, yet TCRdb's version contains in-frame clones alone and is incomplete. The sample holds 85,000 to 100,000 clones, about 85% seen once. The sequencing input was peripheral blood. The source is a human donor in a cohort sampled during active COVID-19.

The genes are TRBV28 and TRBJ2-7, with 9 bases matching TRBD2. Germline V gene sequence: CDR1 MDHEN, CDR2 SYDVKM. Losses at the gene ends were 4 bases for V and 3 bases for J; bases not matched to a gene: 10. This CDR3 comprises 16 residues. CDR3 amino acids: CASSYPRGGRDYEQYF. CDR3 DNA: TGTGCCAGCAGTTACCCGAGGGGCGGGAGGGACTACGAGCAGTACTTC. Full variable domain (outside the CDR3, taken from reference TRBV28 and TRBJ2-7): DVKVTQSSRYLVKRTGEKVFLECVQDMDHENMFWYRQDPGLGLRLIYFSYDVKMKEKGDIPEGYSVSREKKERFSLILESASTNQTSMYLCASSYPRGGRDYEQYFGPGTRLTVT.

The chain uses TRBV18 and TRBJ2-7, with 7 positions matching TRBD2. Germline-derived CDR1 and CDR2 are KGHSH and LQKENI. The CDR3 has 14 residues. V was clipped by 6 bases and J by 3 bases; unmatched bases: 8. The CDR3 reads CASSSRDYGYEQYF. CDR3 nucleotide sequence: TGTGCCAGCTCCTCACGGGACTACGGCTACGAGCAGTACTTC.

To note about this clone: The sample carries other DNA sequences with the same CDR3. V and J are TRBV19 and TRBJ1-2; perhaps TRBD1 as D (6 bases). The CDR3 length is 14 residues. Germline CDR1 reads LNHDA; CDR2 reads SQIVND (reference sequence). Trimming took 6 bases from V and 0 from J, leaving 11 bases between them. The CDR3, as DNA: TGTGCCAGTAGGCGGGCAGGGGCTAACTATGGCTACACCTTC. Its translation: CASRRAGANYGYTF.

This clone was recorded only once. The chain is built from TRBV7-2 and TRBJ2-2; 8 bases map to TRBD2. The trim removed 6 bases at V and 4 bases at J, leaving 10 bases unmatched. The CDR3 has 16 amino acids. Looked up from germline, CDR1 is SGHTA and CDR2 is FQGNSA. The DNA of the CDR3 is TGTGCCAGCAGTTTGAGCGGGAGTAGGGCCACCGGGGAGCTGTTTTTT. Amino acid sequence: CASSLSGSRATGELFF.

The chain couples TRBV19 to TRBJ2-2; no reliable D call. CDR3 size: 12 residues. V was trimmed by 4 bases and J by 5 bases, leaving 5 bases between them. Per the germline V gene, CDR1 is LNHDA and CDR2 is SQIVND (reference sequence). The CDR3 DNA sequence: TGTGCCAGTAGTACCGTGACCGGGGAGCTGTTTTTT. Protein: CASSTVTGELFF.

The chain uses TRBV5-1 and TRBJ2-1; D uncertain. Trimming left V 7 bases short and J 0 bases short, with 14 bases between. Germline V gene lookup returns CDR1 SGHRS and CDR2 YFSETQ. The CDR3 consists of 15 residues. CDR3 amino acids: CASSLGQSSYNEQFF. In nucleotides, the CDR3 is TGCGCCAGCTCCCTTGGGCAGAGCTCCTACAATGAGCAGTTCTTC.

This chain links TRBV6-5 with TRBJ2-1; possibly TRBD2 for D (5 bases). Germline-derived CDR1 and CDR2 are MNHEY and SVGAGI. Trimming stripped 2 bases from V and 6 bases from J, with 8 bases between. This CDR3 contains 13 residues. DNA for the CDR3: TGTGCCAGCAGTTACAGGGAGTTCAATGAGCAGTTCTTC. It codes for CASSYREFNEQFF.

A single count supports this clone. This chain uses TRBV18 with TRBJ2-5, with 11 bases aligning to TRBD2. The CDR3 totals 17 residues. The germline V gene has CDR1 KGHSH and CDR2 LQKENI. J lost 1 base, V lost 3 bases, and 7 bases had no gene match. CDR3 in amino acids: CASSPIGTSGFQETQYF. As DNA, the CDR3 is TGTGCCAGCTCACCGATAGGGACTAGCGGATTCCAAGAGACCCAGTACTTC.

This clone occurred a few times. J is TRBJ2-3 and V is TRBV11-3, with 9 bases fitting TRBD2. Germline values: CDR1 SGHNT, CDR2 YENEEA. Trimming took 3 bases from V and 5 from J; bases not matched to a gene: 6. The CDR3 is 15 amino acids. DNA of the CDR3: TGTGCCAGCAGCTTCGGCGGGAGGGCGAGAGATACGCAGTATTTT. Protein: CASSFGGRARDTQYF.

The rearrangement links TRBV3-1 (or the pseudogene TRBV3-2) to TRBJ2-7; 8 bases are shared with TRBD2. CDR3 length: 14 residues. V dropped 5 bases and J dropped 3; count of bases not matched to a gene: 6. CDR1 and CDR2 from the germline V gene are LGHDT and YNNKEL (reference sequence). The CDR3 DNA reads as TGTGCCAGCAGCGGGGGGCTAGCGGGCTACGAGCAGTACTTC. It codes for CASSGGLAGYEQYF.

The V gene is TRBV18, the J gene TRBJ2-1, with TRBD2 identical over 7 bases. The trim removed 4 bases at V and 0 bases at J, leaving 0 bases unmatched. The CDR3 has 14 residues. Per the germline V gene, CDR1 is KGHSH and CDR2 is LQKENI. The CDR3 loop reads CASSRGSSYNEQFF. CDR3 bases: TGTGCCAGCTCACGCGGGAGCTCCTACAATGAGCAGTTCTTC.

The chain couples TRBV5-1 to TRBJ2-7; 9 bases are a match to TRBD2. Trimming removed 3 bases from V and 1 base from J; junction bases left unmatched: 17. Germline V CDR1 and CDR2: SGHRS, YFSETQ. This CDR3 contains 19 residues. CDR3 sequence (DNA): TGCGCCAGCAGCTGGGGTTCGGGAGCGGGAGGACTTATATCCTACGAGCAGTACTTC. It codes for CASSWGSGAGGLISYEQYF.

The chain has TRBV7-2 and TRBJ2-7; 12 bases align to TRBD2. J lost 6 bases, V lost 5 bases, and 5 bases had no gene match. This CDR3 has 14 amino acids. Germline values: CDR1 SGHTA, CDR2 FQGNSA. CDR3 nucleotide sequence: TGTGCCAGCAGCAGACTAGCGGGAGCGGGCGAGCAGTACTTC. This codes for CASSRLAGAGEQYF.

This clone appeared a single time. This sequence joins TRBV2 and TRBJ2-3, with 7 nucleotides matching TRBD1. The CDR3 consists of 15 residues. The V segment lost 6 bases and the J segment 1 base; nucleotides outside the gene matches: 7. The germline V gene encodes CDR1 SNHLY and CDR2 FYNNEI. CDR3 nucleotide sequence: TGTGCCAGCAGCCCGACAGGGATTGGCACAGATACGCAGTATTTT. Translating gives CASSPTGIGTDTQYF.

The V call is TRBV5-4, the J call TRBJ2-7; the match to TRBD2 covers 7 bases. Losses at the gene ends were 4 bases for V and 0 bases for J; bases not matched to a gene: 10. CDR3 length: 16 residues. Per germline, CDR1 SGHNT and CDR2 YYREEE (reference sequence). CDR3 sequence (DNA): TGTGCCAGCAGCCCCGCGGGCGGGAGAGGCTCCTACGAGCAGTACTTC. It yields the protein CASSPAGGRGSYEQYF.

The chain has TRBV5-1 and TRBJ1-1; D remains unclear. Trimming shortened V by 5 bases and J by 0 bases, and 8 bases separated the two germline ends. The CDR3 has 13 residues. Germline V gene sequence: CDR1 SGHRS, CDR2 YFSETQ. The CDR3 is CASSPQMNTEAFF. In nucleotides, the CDR3 is TGCGCCAGCAGTCCCCAGATGAACACTGAAGCTTTCTTT.

The chain has TRBV24-1 and TRBJ2-5, with 7 positions matching TRBD1. This CDR3 is built from 15 residues. Germline-derived CDR1 and CDR2 are KGHDR and SFDVKD. V trimming: 3 bases; J trimming: 5 bases; junction bases outside the gene matches: 8. Here the CDR3 DNA reads TGTGCCACCAGTGATCCCCGACAGGGTGGGGAGACCCAGTACTTC. It translates to CATSDPRQGGETQYF.

V is TRBV10-3 and J is TRBJ2-3; TRBD2 matches at 8 bases. This CDR3 comprises 16 residues. Germline CDR1 reads ENHRY; CDR2 reads SYGVKD. With V trimmed by 0 bases and J by 0 bases, 2 bases remained unmatched. CDR3 sequence (DNA): TGTGCCATCAGTGAGTCAAGCGGGAGTAGCACAGATACGCAGTATTTT. Protein: CAISESSGSSTDTQYF.

CDR3 loop: CASSSGTANTGELFF. CDR3 sequence (DNA): TGTGCCAGCAGTTCCGGGACAGCGAACACCGGGGAGCTGTTTTTT. This chain joins TRBV28 and TRBJ2-2, with 7 bases matching TRBD1. CDR3 length: 15 amino acids. V lost 4 bases and J lost 0; bases outside the gene matches: 2. CDR1 is MDHEN, CDR2 SYDVKM, per germline.

This chain joins TRBV18 and TRBJ2-5; 7 bases line up with TRBD1. The ends lost 4 bases at V and 1 base at J; junction bases unmatched: 3. Germline assignment: CDR1 KGHSH and CDR2 LQKENI. CDR3 length: 14 residues. The CDR3 DNA sequence: TGTGCCAGCTCACTAGGGACAGTCCAAGAGACCCAGTACTTC. This gives the protein CASSLGTVQETQYF.

The J gene is TRBJ2-2, the V gene TRBV19, with 7 bases matching TRBD1. V lost 3 bases, J lost 4 bases, and 11 bases stayed unmatched. The CDR3 extends over 17 amino acids. CDR1 LNHDA and CDR2 SQIVND come from the germline V gene (reference sequence). CDR3 nucleotide sequence: TGTGCCAGTAGTATTCAGTGGAGACAGGGAGCCACCGGGGAGCTGTTTTTT. It specifies CASSIQWRQGATGELFF.

This chain joins TRBV3-1 (or the pseudogene TRBV3-2) and TRBJ2-7; 9 bases fit TRBD2. The length of the CDR3 is 17 residues. Germline CDR1 LGHDT, CDR2 YNNKEL (reference sequence). Germline trimming cut 0 bases from V and 0 bases from J; bases unmatched to any gene: 6. CDR3 sequence: CASSQDIGGRVSYEQYF. The CDR3 DNA sequence: TGTGCCAGCAGCCAAGATATCGGCGGGAGGGTCTCCTACGAGCAGTACTTC.

The V and J genes are TRBV11-2 and TRBJ1-6; 7 bases are shared with TRBD1. Trimming cost V 5 bases and J 9 bases; bases outside gene matches: 10. Germline lookup yields CDR1 SGHAT and CDR2 FQNNGV. The CDR3 length is 15 residues. CDR3 DNA: TGTGCCAGCAGCCCGAGACAGGGAGACCTTTCACCCCTCCACTTT. Amino acids: CASSPRQGDLSPLHF.

This rearrangement joins TRBV4-3 to TRBJ2-1; the D gene is possibly TRBD2 (6 bases). The CDR3 has 17 amino acids. The germline gives CDR1 LGHNA, CDR2 YSLEER. The V end was cut by 0 bases, the J end by 4 bases, with 16 bases between. The CDR3 region is CASSQEPPGRDYNEQFF. The DNA for the CDR3 is TGCGCCAGCAGCCAAGAACCCCCGGGGCGGGATTACAATGAGCAGTTCTTC.

This clone turned up a few times. The V call is TRBV19, the J call TRBJ2-2; D uncertain. Trimming shortened V by 3 bases and J by 6 bases, and 5 bases separated the two germline ends. This CDR3 is 12 amino acids long. Germline V gives CDR1 LNHDA, CDR2 SQIVND (reference sequence). CDR3 residues: CASSIYSGELFF. The DNA of the CDR3 is TGTGCCAGTAGTATCTACTCCGGGGAGCTGTTTTTT. Based on the CDR3 plus reference TRBV19 and TRBJ2-2, the full variable domain is DGGITQSPKYLFRKEGQNVTLSCEQNLNHDAMYWYRQDPGQGLRLIYYSQIVNDFQKGDIAEGYSVSREKKESFPLTVTSAQKNPTAFYLCASSIYSGELFFGEGSRLTVL.

The gene calls are TRBV9 and TRBJ2-5; no firm D call. CDR3 length: 14 residues. The germline V gene encodes CDR1 SGDLS and CDR2 YYNGEE. Trimming took off 4 bases at V and 7 bases at J, with 17 bases between the two ends. The CDR3 spells CASSSSVQSGTQYF. CDR3 bases: TGTGCCAGCAGCTCATCGGTCCAATCAGGGACCCAGTACTTC.

The chain carries TRBV5-4 and TRBJ2-1, with 10 bases lining up with TRBD2. CDR3 size: 14 residues. CDR1 and CDR2 (germline): SGHNT, YYREEE (reference sequence). The J segment lost 5 bases and the V segment lost 3 bases, leaving 2 bases of the junction unmatched. The CDR3 loop reads CASSSGLANNEQFF. The CDR3 bases are TGTGCCAGCAGCTCGGGACTAGCGAACAATGAGCAGTTCTTC.

This clone was detected only a few times. CDR3 in DNA: TGTGCCAGTAGTATAGATCCCCTAGCGGGAGAGCGCAATGAGCAGTTCTTC. Translation gives CASSIDPLAGERNEQFF. V gene TRBV19 combines with J gene TRBJ2-1; 10 bases line up with TRBD2. V trimming: 0 bases; J trimming: 6 bases; junction bases outside the gene matches: 8. The CDR3 covers 17 residues. CDR1 and CDR2 from the germline V gene are LNHDA and SQIVND (reference sequence).

The J gene is TRBJ1-1, the V gene TRBV2; D not certain. Germline CDR1 reads SNHLY; CDR2 reads FYNNEI. The CDR3 length is 13 residues. V lost 6 bases and J lost 3, with 11 bases in between. The DNA for the CDR3 is TGTGCCAGCAGATCCGACATGCACACTGAAGCTTTCTTT. Translating it yields CASRSDMHTEAFF.

This chain uses TRBV6-1 with TRBJ1-4; D gene uncertain. The CDR3 extends over 15 amino acids. Germline V gene data show CDR1 as MNHNS and CDR2 as SASEGT. Trimming stripped 5 bases from V and 0 bases from J, with 10 bases between. The CDR3 DNA is TGTGCCAGCAGTTTGGAGTCTGCAACTAATGAAAAACTGTTTTTT. Translating it yields CASSLESATNEKLFF.

The J gene is TRBJ2-1, the V gene TRBV18; TRBD1 agrees at 9 bases. V shed 3 bases, J shed 14 bases, and the junction held 5 bases outside the gene matches. Germline lookup yields CDR1 KGHSH and CDR2 LQKENI. CDR3 size: 12 residues. CDR3 region: CASSPAGQGKFF. CDR3 bases: TGTGCCAGCTCACCTGCAGGACAGGGGAAGTTCTTC.

This chain uses TRBV6-7 with TRBJ2-7; 13 positions agree with TRBD2. TRBV6-7 is marked as an open reading frame, function uncertain. CDR3 length: 18 amino acids. Trimming removed 5 bases from V and 3 bases from J; junction bases left unmatched: 13. CDR3 amino acids: CASSRTSGSRRVYYEQYF. CDR3 coding DNA: TGTGCCAGCAGTCGGACTAGCGGGAGTAGGAGAGTTTACTACGAGCAGTACTTC.